This passage covers 8 T cell receptor beta chains from one sample sequenced in a study of blood T cell repertoires in COVID-19. Assay used: immunoSEQ multiplex PCR; TCRdb lists only in-frame clones, some missing. The data hold around 46,000 clones, with about 77% observed a single time. The source material was peripheral blood. The receptors were sampled from a human donor with active or convalescent COVID-19. The donor label of this sample is uncertain.

V and J are TRBV24-1 and TRBJ1-2, with TRBD1 identical over 10 bases. Trimming at V came to 4 bases and at J to 6 bases, leaving 10 bases not matched to a gene. The CDR3 length is 16 residues. The germline CDR1 and CDR2 sequences are KGHDR and SFDVKD. CDR3 loop: CATSDPRDRGQDGYTF. The CDR3 DNA sequence: TGTGCCACCAGTGACCCACGTGACAGGGGGCAAGATGGCTACACCTTC.

This clone was recorded a few times. The chain recombines TRBV19 with TRBJ1-5; unclear D gene. Trimming shortened V by 10 bases and J by 1 base, and 14 bases separated the two germline ends. This CDR3 contains 14 residues. Germline CDR1 reads LNHDA; CDR2 reads SQIVND (reference sequence). CDR3 DNA sequence: TGTGCCACCCTCGCCCGGGGAAGCAATCAGCCCCAGCATTTT. It specifies CATLARGSNQPQHF.

This sequence joins TRBV19 and TRBJ1-4; the D gene is possibly TRBD1 (5 bases). The V and J ends lost 7 bases and 4 bases respectively, with 16 bases between them. The CDR3 spans 15 residues. Germline V lookup: CDR1 LNHDA, CDR2 SQIVND (reference sequence). CDR3 residues: CASNPTTAGNEKLFF. The CDR3 DNA reads TGTGCCAGTAATCCCACGACAGCTGGTAATGAAAAACTGTTTTTT.

The rearrangement joins TRBV29-1 to TRBJ2-7, with D perhaps TRBD2 (7 bases). The CDR3 is made up of 15 amino acids. Germline-derived CDR1 and CDR2 are SQVTM and ANQGSEA. Trimming removed 2 bases at V and 3 bases at J, with 17 bases between. CDR3 sequence (DNA): TGCAGCGTTGAAAGGGGGGGGCCCAAGGGCTACGAGCAGTACTTC. Protein product: CSVERGGPKGYEQYF.

The V and J genes are TRBV6-5 and TRBJ2-7, with 9 bases identical to TRBD1. With V trimmed by 6 bases and J by 6 bases, 9 bases remained unmatched. From germline, CDR1 is MNHEY and CDR2 SVGAGI. The CDR3 extends over 14 amino acids. CDR3 in amino acids: CASRPRTGAREQYF. The DNA for the CDR3 is TGTGCCAGCAGACCTCGGACAGGGGCGCGCGAGCAGTACTTC.

The V and J genes are TRBV12-3 or TRBV12-4 and TRBJ1-1, with D possibly matching TRBD1 (5 bases). This CDR3 region has 13 residues. Trimming removed 5 bases from V and 4 bases from J, with 11 bases in between. The CDR3 sequence is CASSPGGVTEAFF. CDR3 sequence (DNA): TGTGCCAGCAGTCCGGGGGGGGTCACTGAAGCTTTCTTT.

The genes are TRBV28 and TRBJ1-2; no clear D. This CDR3 has 11 residues. V dropped 8 bases and J dropped 5 bases, with 9 bases sitting between them. Germline values: CDR1 MDHEN, CDR2 SYDVKM. CDR3 sequence: CASRGFYGYTF. The CDR3 DNA is TGTGCCAGCCGGGGTTTTTATGGCTACACCTTC.

The chain has TRBV5-4 and TRBJ2-3; 9 nucleotides agree with TRBD2. V shed 2 bases and J 4 bases; nucleotides not matched to a gene: 20. Germline CDR1 reads SGHNT; CDR2 reads YYREEE (reference sequence). This CDR3 has 20 residues. CDR3 amino acids: CASSFPVASVRSGSPDTQYF. The CDR3 DNA is TGTGCCAGCAGCTTCCCTGTAGCCTCGGTACGTAGCGGGAGTCCAGATACGCAGTATTTT.